This T cell receptor (beta chain) came from a study of identical twins. Whole-study findings and limits: Cross-sectional statistics underpinned the conclusions; the same donors were not followed. Twins' surplus sharing was weaker for beta out-of-frame sequences.

This clonotype was observed a handful of times. Its antigen is still unknown. Only healthy Caucasians were enrolled as donors. A universal primer site was added by template switching, and unique molecular identifiers were carried by the cDNA. TCRdb passed the 5' RACE reads through MiXCR, listing each CDR3 protein once. The sample lists 650,000 to 800,000 distinct CDR3 sequences, 8.5% to 9% occurring once. Trimming took 5 bases from V and 5 from J, leaving 19 bases between them. This CDR3 spans 15 amino acids. CDR1 is SEHNR, CDR2 FQNEAQ, per germline (reference sequence). These data were likewise used in another study, on yellow fever vaccine responses in identical twins.

Sequencing used PBMCs. The gene calls are TRBV7-9 and TRBJ2-7; possibly TRBD2 for D (5 bases). The source of this sequence is a woman aged 18-29 years in good health. The CDR3 is CASSQGMAGSDEQYF. CDR3 bases: TGTGCCAGCAGCCAAGGAATGGCAGGTAGCGACGAGCAGTACTTC. Filled out from reference TRBV7-9 and TRBJ2-7, the complete variable domain reads DTGVSQNPRHKITKRGQNVTFRCDPISEHNRLYWYRQTLGQGPEFLTYFQNEAQLEKSRLLSDRFSAERPKGSFSTLEIQRTEQGDSAMYLCASSQGMAGSDEQYFGPGTRLTVT.